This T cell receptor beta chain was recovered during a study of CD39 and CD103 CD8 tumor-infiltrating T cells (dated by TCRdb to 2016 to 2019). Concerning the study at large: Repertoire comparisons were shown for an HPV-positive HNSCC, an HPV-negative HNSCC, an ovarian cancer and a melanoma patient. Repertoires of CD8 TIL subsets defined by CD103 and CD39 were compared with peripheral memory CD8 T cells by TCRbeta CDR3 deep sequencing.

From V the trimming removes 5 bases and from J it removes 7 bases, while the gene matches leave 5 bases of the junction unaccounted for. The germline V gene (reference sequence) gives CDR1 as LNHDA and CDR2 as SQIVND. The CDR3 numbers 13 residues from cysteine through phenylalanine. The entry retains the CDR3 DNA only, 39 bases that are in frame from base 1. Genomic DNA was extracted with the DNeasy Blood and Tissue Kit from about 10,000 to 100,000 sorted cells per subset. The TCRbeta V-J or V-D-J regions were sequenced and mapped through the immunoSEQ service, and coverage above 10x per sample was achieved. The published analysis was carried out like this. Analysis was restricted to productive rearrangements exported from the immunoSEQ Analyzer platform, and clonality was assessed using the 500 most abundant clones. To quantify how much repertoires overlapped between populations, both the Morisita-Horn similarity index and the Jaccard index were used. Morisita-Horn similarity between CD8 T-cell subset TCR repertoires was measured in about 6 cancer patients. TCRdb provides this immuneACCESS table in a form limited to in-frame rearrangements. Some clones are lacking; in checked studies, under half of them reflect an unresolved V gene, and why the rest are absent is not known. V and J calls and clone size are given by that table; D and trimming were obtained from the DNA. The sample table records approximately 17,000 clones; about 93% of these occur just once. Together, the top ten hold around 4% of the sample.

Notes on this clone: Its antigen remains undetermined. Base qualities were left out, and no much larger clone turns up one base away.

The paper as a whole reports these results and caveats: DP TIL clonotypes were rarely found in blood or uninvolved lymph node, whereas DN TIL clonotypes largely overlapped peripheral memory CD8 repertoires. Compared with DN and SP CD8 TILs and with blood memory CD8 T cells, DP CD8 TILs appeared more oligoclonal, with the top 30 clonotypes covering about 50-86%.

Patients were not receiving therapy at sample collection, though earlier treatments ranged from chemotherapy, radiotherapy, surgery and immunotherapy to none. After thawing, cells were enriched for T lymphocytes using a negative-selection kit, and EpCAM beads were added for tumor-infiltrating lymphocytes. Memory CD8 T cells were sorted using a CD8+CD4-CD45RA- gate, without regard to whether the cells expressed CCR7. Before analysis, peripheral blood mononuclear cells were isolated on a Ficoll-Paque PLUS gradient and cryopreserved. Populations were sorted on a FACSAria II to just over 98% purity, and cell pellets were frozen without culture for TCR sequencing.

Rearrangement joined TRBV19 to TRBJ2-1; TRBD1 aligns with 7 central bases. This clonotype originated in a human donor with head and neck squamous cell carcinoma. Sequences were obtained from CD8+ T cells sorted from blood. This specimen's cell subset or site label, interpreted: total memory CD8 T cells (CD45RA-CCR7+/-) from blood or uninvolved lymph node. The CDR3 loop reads CASSLGGRNEQFF. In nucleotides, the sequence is TGTGCCAGTAGTCTAGGGGGCCGGAATGAGCAGTTCTTC.